Presented here are 32 T cell receptor beta chains from one specimen sequenced in a study of blood T cell repertoires in COVID-19. TCRdb's table, derived via immunoSEQ multiplex PCR, lists solely in-frame clones and lacks some. The sample shows about 210,000 clones, around nine tenths of them seen only once. The sequencing sample was made of peripheral blood. The receptors were sampled from a man between 60 and 75 years old who had recovered from COVID-19.

The chain uses TRBV7-9 and TRBJ2-7; perhaps TRBD2 as D (6 bases). V was pared by 6 bases and J by 2 bases, with 20 bases between. CDR1 SEHNR and CDR2 FQNEAQ come from the germline V gene (reference sequence). This CDR3 contains 16 residues. This chain's CDR3 is CASREAPGLYPYEQYF. The CDR3 coding sequence is TGTGCCAGCAGAGAAGCGCCGGGACTTTACCCCTACGAGCAGTACTTC.

The rearrangement uses TRBV19 and TRBJ2-2, with a weak D call TRBD1 (6 bases). The CDR3 runs 16 residues. The V gene's germline CDR1 is LNHDA and CDR2 SQIVND (reference sequence). The V gene lost 0 bases and the J gene lost 1 base, with 9 bases spanning the gap. The CDR3 DNA reads TGTGCCAGTAGTATAGAGGGACATGGGAACACCGGGGAGCTGTTTTTT. Amino acid sequence: CASSIEGHGNTGELFF.

CDR3 amino acids: CASSLAMVRRAPSYEQYF. CDR3 nucleotides: TGTGCCAGCAGCTTAGCGATGGTGAGGAGGGCCCCCTCCTACGAGCAGTACTTC. The rearrangement links TRBV7-8 to TRBJ2-7; tentative D call: TRBD2 (6 bases). V was cut by 0 bases and J by 0 bases, with 18 bases left in between. CDR3 length: 18 amino acids. Germline CDR1 and CDR2: SGHVS and FQNEAQ.

The chain is built from TRBV15 and TRBJ1-1; tentatively, D is TRBD1 (6 bases). Germline V gene lookup returns CDR1 LNHNV and CDR2 YYDKDF (reference sequence). The CDR3 contains 14 residues. V lost 0 bases and J 8 bases, leaving 13 bases between the germline ends. DNA of the CDR3: TGTGCCACCAGCAGAGATAGGGGGGGAAGGGAAGCTTTCTTT. Its protein product is CATSRDRGGREAFF.

The chain employs TRBV5-4 and TRBJ2-3, with D possibly being TRBD1 (8 bases). This CDR3 contains 16 residues. The ends were cut back, 7 bases at V and 3 bases at J, with 21 bases in the middle. CDR1 is SGHNT, CDR2 YYREEE, per germline (reference sequence). In DNA, the CDR3 is TGTGCCAGCTCAAGGGGGGGGACAGGAGGGACAGATACGCAGTATTTT. Translating it yields CASSRGGTGGTDTQYF.

The chain has TRBV7-3 and TRBJ2-5; the match to TRBD2 covers 9 bases. Looked up from germline, CDR1 is SGHTA and CDR2 is FQGTGA. CDR3 length: 15 residues. Unmatched junction bases numbered 7, after V lost 5 bases and J lost 3 bases. CDR3 sequence reads: CASSPGASGKETQYF. DNA for the CDR3: TGTGCCAGCAGCCCGGGGGCTAGCGGGAAAGAGACCCAGTACTTC.

J is TRBJ2-5 and V is TRBV2; D ambiguous. Deletions cut 5 bases from V and 2 bases from J, with 9 bases between. Germline V gives CDR1 SNHLY, CDR2 FYNNEI. The CDR3 is 13 amino acids. CDR3 amino acids: CASSYLRQETQYF. DNA for the CDR3: TGTGCCAGCAGTTACTTGAGACAAGAGACCCAGTACTTC.

This clone is a singleton in its sample. CDR3 region: CASSWITGLGTDTQYF. The DNA of the CDR3 is TGTGCCAGCAGCTGGATTACAGGGTTGGGCACAGATACGCAGTATTTT. The V call is TRBV7-2, the J call TRBJ2-3; weak D call: TRBD1 (6 bases). Germline CDR1 SGHTA, CDR2 FQGNSA. V dropped 4 bases and J dropped 1 base, with 15 bases sitting between them. The CDR3 runs to 16 residues.

V gene TRBV19 combines with J gene TRBJ1-5, with 7 bases matching TRBD1. V was clipped by 7 bases and J by 3 bases; unmatched bases: 6. The germline V gene has CDR1 LNHDA and CDR2 SQIVND (reference sequence). The CDR3 length is 14 residues. The CDR3 loop reads CASTTGQYNQPQHF. The CDR3 DNA reads as TGTGCCAGTACTACGGGACAGTACAATCAGCCCCAGCATTTT.

This clone showed up just a few times. The CDR3 is CASSLLGQSSYEQYF. CDR3 bases: TGTGCCAGCAGCTTACTTGGACAGAGCTCCTACGAGCAGTACTTC. The V call is TRBV7-9, the J call TRBJ2-7, with a weak D call TRBD1 (6 bases). The CDR3 is 15 residues long. Germline V gene data show CDR1 as SEHNR and CDR2 as FQNEAQ (reference sequence). Trimming shortened V by 2 bases and J by 0 bases, and 11 bases separated the two germline ends.

The chain uses TRBV28 and TRBJ2-1; 7 bases agree with TRBD2. Germline CDR1 reads MDHEN; CDR2 reads SYDVKM. CDR3 length: 13 amino acids. Trimming cost V 1 base and J 11 bases; bases outside gene matches: 5. CDR3 in DNA: TGTGCCAGCAGTTTATTGGGAGCGGGGAAGCAGTTCTTC. Translating it yields CASSLLGAGKQFF.

This chain connects TRBV18 to TRBJ2-5; TRBD1 might be the D (6 bases). This CDR3 spans 14 amino acids. Trimming removed 4 bases from V and 1 base from J, with 10 bases in between. Germline values: CDR1 KGHSH, CDR2 LQKENI. In DNA form, the CDR3 reads TGTGCCAGCTCACTTACAGGGACCCAAGAGACCCAGTACTTC. Translating gives CASSLTGTQETQYF.

The V gene is TRBV9, the J gene TRBJ2-3; possible D gene TRBD2, 5 bases. V lost 3 bases to trimming and J lost 4 bases, with 12 bases between them. Germline CDR1 SGDLS, CDR2 YYNGEE. This CDR3 is 14 amino acids long. CDR3 protein: CASSASRSADTQYF. The CDR3, as DNA: TGTGCCAGCAGCGCTAGCCGCTCCGCAGATACGCAGTATTTT.

This clone was seen once. The rearrangement joins TRBV9 to TRBJ2-5, with TRBD1 matching over 7 bases. This CDR3 is built from 15 residues. CDR1 SGDLS and CDR2 YYNGEE come from the germline V gene. V gave up 3 bases and J gave up 5 bases; unmatched junction bases: 10. The CDR3 nucleotides are TGTGCCAGCAGCGCCTCTGAGGGGGCGTGGGAGACCCAGTACTTC. This encodes CASSASEGAWETQYF.

The chain employs TRBV5-4 and TRBJ2-1; weak D call: TRBD2 (5 bases). Trimming took 4 bases from V and 0 from J, leaving 8 bases between them. The length of the CDR3 is 14 residues. Germline CDR1 reads SGHNT; CDR2 reads YYREEE (reference sequence). The CDR3 nucleotides are TGTGCCAGCAGCAGGGCGGGCTCCTACAATGAGCAGTTCTTC. Encoded protein: CASSRAGSYNEQFF.

This clone showed up just a few times. The genes are TRBV2 and TRBJ2-1, with D possibly TRBD1 on 6 matching bases. CDR1 SNHLY and CDR2 FYNNEI come from the germline V gene. CDR3 length: 12 amino acids. The ends were cut back, 2 bases at V and 8 bases at J, with 7 bases in the middle. The DNA for the CDR3 is TGTGCCAGCAGTGAACACAGGGATGAGCAGTTCTTC. Translated, it gives CASSEHRDEQFF.

The chain couples TRBV7-6 to TRBJ1-1, with D possibly being TRBD1 (5 bases). Germline loops: CDR1 SGHVS, CDR2 FNYEAQ. V dropped 4 bases and J dropped 4 bases, with 13 bases sitting between them. This CDR3 contains 14 residues. The DNA of the CDR3 is TGTGCCAGCAGCTCGCCGGGGGGTGGCACTGAAGCTTTCTTT. This gives the protein CASSSPGGGTEAFF.

CDR3 nucleotide sequence: TGTGCCAGCAGCCAATTTCCGGTAGGGGATAGGAGCTCCTATAATTCACCCCTCCACTTT. This sequence encodes CASSQFPVGDRSSYNSPLHF. This chain joins TRBV3-1 (or the pseudogene TRBV3-2) and TRBJ1-6; D is possibly TRBD1 (5 bases). The CDR3 covers 20 residues. Trimming pared 2 bases from V and 0 bases from J, leaving 20 bases between. Germline loops: CDR1 LGHDT, CDR2 YNNKEL (reference sequence).

The rearrangement uses TRBV7-6 and TRBJ2-3, with 10 bases fitting TRBD2. From germline, CDR1 is SGHVS and CDR2 FNYEAQ. The CDR3 is made up of 17 amino acids. V was pared by 5 bases and J by 4 bases, with 12 bases of the junction left unmatched. The CDR3 nucleotides read TGTGCCAGCAGCCCGGAAGGTAGCGGGAGGATCGCAGATACGCAGTATTTT. It yields the protein CASSPEGSGRIADTQYF.

CDR3 sequence reads: CASSRGSGNTIYF. Written as DNA, the CDR3 is TGTGCCAGCAGTAGGGGGTCTGGAAACACCATATATTTT. The chain joins TRBV28 to TRBJ1-3, with a weak D call TRBD1 (6 bases). This CDR3 has 13 residues. The germline V and J ends were trimmed by 5 bases and 1 base, with 6 bases remaining between them. The germline V gene has CDR1 MDHEN and CDR2 SYDVKM.

This chain connects TRBV18 to TRBJ1-5; 7 bases are shared with TRBD1. The CDR3 is made up of 16 amino acids. V trimming: 3 bases; J trimming: 4 bases; junction bases outside the gene matches: 9. Germline V lookup: CDR1 KGHSH, CDR2 LQKENI. CDR3 coding DNA: TGTGCCAGCTCACCCCCAGGGGGAAGAGAGAATCAGCCCCAGCATTTT. This encodes CASSPPGGRENQPQHF.

The CDR3 loop is CASHQSGGHYGYTF. DNA of the CDR3: TGTGCTTCTCACCAGTCAGGGGGCCACTATGGCTACACCTTC. The gene calls are TRBV6-5 and TRBJ1-2; 8 nucleotides line up with TRBD1. Germline CDR1 is MNHEY and CDR2 is SVGAGI. The CDR3 runs to 14 residues.

The chain links TRBV2 to TRBJ2-7; 11 nucleotides agree with TRBD1. Germline loops: CDR1 SNHLY, CDR2 FYNNEI. The CDR3 contains 12 residues. The junction had 2 bases not matched to a gene; V was cut back by 6 bases and J by 7 bases. The CDR3 loop reads CASRGTGGEQYF. In DNA, the CDR3 is TGTGCCAGCAGAGGGACAGGGGGAGAGCAGTACTTC.

The rearrangement links TRBV2 to TRBJ1-2; TRBD1 matches at 9 bases. The germline gives CDR1 SNHLY, CDR2 FYNNEI. The V segment lost 8 bases and the J segment 8 bases; nucleotides outside the gene matches: 9. The CDR3 spans 13 residues. CDR3 amino acids: CASLRGQGKGYTF. The CDR3 DNA is TGTGCCAGCCTTCGTGGACAGGGGAAAGGCTACACCTTC.

The V call is TRBV19, the J call TRBJ2-3; 10 positions agree with TRBD2. Trimming cost V 4 bases and J 5 bases; bases outside gene matches: 6. Germline CDR1 is LNHDA and CDR2 is SQIVND (reference sequence). The CDR3 covers 15 residues. CDR3 coding DNA: TGTGCCAGTAGTAAGCGGGGGGGACGTGAAGATACGCAGTATTTT. Its translation: CASSKRGGREDTQYF.

This clone is a singleton in its sample. The chain uses TRBV19 and TRBJ1-5; 9 positions agree with TRBD1. Trimming removed 6 bases from V and 7 bases from J; junction bases left unmatched: 16. CDR1 and CDR2 from the germline V gene are LNHDA and SQIVND (reference sequence). The CDR3 loop spans 17 amino acids. Written as DNA, the CDR3 is TGTGCCAGTAGCGCCCCCGGACAGGGGAGTGGTTGGCAGCCCCAGCATTTT. This codes for CASSAPGQGSGWQPQHF.

This rearrangement joins TRBV29-1 to TRBJ1-1; TRBD1 agrees at 8 bases. Germline CDR1 and CDR2: SQVTM and ANQGSEA. The CDR3 spans 16 residues. Trimming cost V 2 bases and J 3 bases; bases outside gene matches: 11. CDR3 residues: CSVEWTGRSRDTEAFF. CDR3 in DNA: TGCAGCGTTGAATGGACAGGGAGGTCGAGGGACACTGAAGCTTTCTTT. Based on the CDR3 plus reference TRBV29-1 and TRBJ1-1, the full variable domain is SAVISQKPSRDICQRGTSLTIQCQVDSQVTMMFWYRQQPGQSLTLIATANQGSEATYESGFVIDKFPISRPNLTFSTLTVSNMSPEDSSIYLCSVEWTGRSRDTEAFFGQGTRLTVV.

This sequence joins TRBV6-5 and TRBJ2-7; D perhaps matches TRBD1 (5 bases). CDR3 size: 11 residues. Germline CDR1 MNHEY, CDR2 SVGAGI. Trimming stripped 3 bases from V and 6 bases from J, with 6 bases between. The CDR3 is CASSYTGEQYF. DNA of the CDR3: TGTGCCAGCAGTTATACAGGCGAGCAGTACTTC.

For the CDR3, the DNA is TGTGCCAGCAGCCCCGACAGAGAAGCTTTCTTT. It specifies CASSPDREAFF. This chain joins TRBV7-8 and TRBJ1-1; tentatively, D is TRBD1 (5 bases). V dropped 5 bases and J dropped 8 bases, with 9 bases sitting between them. Germline CDR1 and CDR2: SGHVS and FQNEAQ. This CDR3 is built from 11 residues.

About this clone: Germline and junction disagree at one end, which may indicate a read error. V is TRBV10-3 and J is TRBJ2-7; maybe TRBD1 (6 bases). Germline V gene data show CDR1 as ENHRY and CDR2 as SYGVKD. The CDR3 contains 15 residues. CDR3 amino acids: CAVSASTGSPYEQYF. The CDR3 nucleotides are TGTGCCGTCAGTGCCTCTACAGGGAGTCCCTACGAGCAGTACTTC.

V usage is TRBV9 and J usage is TRBJ1-6; unclear D gene. The CDR3 runs 14 residues. CDR1 SGDLS and CDR2 YYNGEE come from the germline V gene. V lost 0 bases to trimming and J lost 12 bases, with 13 bases between them. CDR3 bases: TGTGCCAGCAGCGTAGACAGTAACCTTCAACCCCTCCACTTT. Translating it yields CASSVDSNLQPLHF.

V and J are TRBV7-6 and TRBJ2-7, with D perhaps TRBD1 (5 bases). The CDR3 totals 13 residues. CDR1 is SGHVS, CDR2 FNYEAQ, per germline. Between the trimmed V and J ends, which lost 4 bases and 4 bases, there was a span of 11 bases. This CDR3 is CASSYITGYEQYF. CDR3 nucleotides: TGTGCCAGCAGCTACATTACAGGATACGAGCAGTACTTC.